A selection of T cell receptor beta chains follows, all from one sample in a study of blood T cell repertoires in COVID-19. Data came from immunoSEQ multiplex PCR; TCRdb stores just in-frame clones and leaves some out. In the table there are around 75,000 clones, approximately 87% of which are singletons. What was sequenced was peripheral blood. The receptors come from a human donor in a cohort sampled during active COVID-19. CDR3s include the opening cysteine and the closing phenylalanine or tryptophan. Each record gives: V gene, J gene, CDR3 protein.

>TRBV6-2/TRBV6-3|TRBJ2-5
CASSPSGRGRKETQYF
>TRBV27|TRBJ1-5
CASSPRQGVLGNQPQHF
>TRBV19|TRBJ2-5
CASSLQGDPETQYF
>TRBV6-2/TRBV6-3|TRBJ1-5
CASSLAGARYSNQPQHF
>TRBV4-3|TRBJ2-7
CASSQVAGSSYEQYF
>TRBV30|TRBJ1-1
CAWIGSGLMNTEAFF
>TRBV19|TRBJ1-1
CASSFPRDRALNTEAFF
>TRBV15|TRBJ2-5
CATSRDPGPQETQYF
>TRBV6-2/TRBV6-3|TRBJ2-7
CASSYSTGVRDEQYF
>TRBV4-1|TRBJ1-1
CASSQDRTGRNTEAFF
>TRBV7-2|TRBJ2-7
CASSSIGGGIHSYEQYF
>TRBV10-3|TRBJ2-2
CAIRPRDRGPYGTGELFF